The 25 T cell receptor delta chains listed next were all sequenced from one sample in a study of delta chains in infants with herpesvirus infections. TCR cDNA was made from PBMC RNA with gamma- and delta-chain-specific primers. TCRdb redid clone calling on the RT-PCR reads using CATT. The repertoire has 680 or so delta-chain clones, approximately 31% of them found once; the top ten carry roughly 43%. Material: peripheral blood, obtained at time point 2 of longitudinal follow-up. These receptors were collected from a human donor who was a Ugandan infant, either HIV-exposed or HIV-unexposed (not recorded which).

This clone was observed a few times. TCRdb assigns this DNA the protein of a much larger clone, which departs from its translation at residue 11; this likely reflects a read error, and the protein shown comes from translating the DNA. The chain is built from TRDV1 and TRDJ1; TRDD3 matches at 8 bases. V trimming: 4 bases; J trimming: 3 bases; junction bases outside the gene matches: 13. The CDR3 length is 17 residues. Germline V gene data show CDR1 as TSWWSYY and CDR2 as QGS. The CDR3 DNA reads as TGTGCTCTTGGGGTTTCCGGGGTGGGGGATTGCCCCGATAAACTCATCTTT. Translating it yields CALGVSGVGDCPDKLIF.

On this clone: A much more abundant neighbour one base away suggests this may be a read error. V gene TRDV1 combines with J gene TRDJ1; 12 bases fit TRDD3. V gave up 3 bases and J gave up 3 bases; unmatched junction bases: 41. This CDR3 comprises 28 residues. Germline V gene data show CDR1 as TSWWSYY and CDR2 as QGS. This CDR3 reads CALGDSPLPLPPHGSYWGILGEADKLIF. The CDR3 bases are TGTGCTCTTGGGGATTCCCCACTCCCCCTTCCCCCTCATGGGTCCTACTGGGGGATACTGGGGGAAGCCGATAAACTCATCTTT.

This clone qualifies as large. The J gene is TRDJ1, the V gene TRDV1; 10 bases are shared with TRDD3. The CDR3 sequence is 22 residues long. Germline CDR1 and CDR2: TSWWSYY and QGS. Trimming removed 2 bases from V and 9 bases from J; junction bases left unmatched: 30. CDR3 nucleotides: TGTGCTCTTGGGGAAGCCCCCTACTTGAGTACTGGGGGATCTCCCCATCTATATCAACTCATCTTT. It specifies CALGEAPYLSTGGSPHLYQLIF.

Concerning this clone itself: The DNA is left out, because the CDR3 cannot be placed on it with certainty; the CDR3 is given as TCRdb lists it. The CDR3 sequence: CSVLLCSKRRPSYVERERVVLGDNTDKLIF. The rearrangement links TRAV29/DV5 to TRDJ1; the table's D call, TRDD3, was not checked against the DNA. In germline, CDR1 is NSMFDY, CDR2 ISSIKDK. The length of the CDR3 is 30 amino acids, counting both ends.

In regard to this clone: The junction departs from the called germline gene at one end, perhaps through a read error. Other DNA sequences from this sample encode an identical CDR3 as well. The gene calls are TRDV1 and TRDJ1, with 9 bases lining up with TRDD3. Germline V gives CDR1 TSWWSYY, CDR2 QGS. The CDR3 extends over 21 amino acids. The CDR3 DNA reads TGTGCTCTTGGGGAAACCAGCTTCTTGTGGCTACTGGGGGAATACACCGATAAAATCATCTTT. This codes for CALGETSFLWLLGEYTDKIIF.

Details on this clone: Possible read error: a much larger clone is one base away. Different DNA sequences within this sample yield the same CDR3. This sequence joins TRDV1 and TRDJ1; tentatively, D is TRDD2 (5 bases). Trimming pared 1 base from V and 3 bases from J, leaving 30 bases between. The CDR3 covers 21 residues. The germline V gene encodes CDR1 TSWWSYY and CDR2 QGS. CDR3 nucleotide sequence: TGTGCTCTTGGGGAACACCCCGAGGCCCTACTCGGTTACTGCTTGTCCGATAAACTCATCTTT. Protein product: CALGEHPEALLGYCLSDKLIF.

As to this clone: Given a far larger clone just one base away, this is likely a sequencing read error. V is TRDV1 and J is TRDJ1, with D maybe TRDD3 (5 bases). The CDR3 spans 26 residues. Trimming stripped 0 bases from V and 0 bases from J, with 41 bases between. CDR1 is TSWWSYY, CDR2 QGS, per germline. This CDR3 is CALGELAPLTSLSLAYFSLYTDKLIF. The CDR3 coding sequence is TGTGCTCTTGGGGAACTGGCCCCCTTGACCTCCCTATCACTGGCGTACTTCTCACTGTACACCGATAAACTCATCTTT.

Turning to this clone: This may stem from a read error, because a much larger clone lies one nucleotide away. The CDR3, as DNA: TGTGCTCTTGGGGAATACATGAGTTCCGCAGATTTGGGGGAGACGGAACTCATCTTT. Protein product: CALGEYMSSADLGETELIF. The chain combines TRDV1 with TRDJ1, with 7 nucleotides matching TRDD3. Trimming at V came to 2 bases and at J to 9 bases, leaving 24 bases not matched to a gene. This CDR3 comprises 19 residues. Germline loops: CDR1 TSWWSYY, CDR2 QGS.

This clone is medium-sized by share. CDR3 residues: CALGEVYPGGYTDKLIF. CDR3 nucleotides: TGTGCTCTTGGGGAGGTCTACCCTGGGGGATACACCGATAAACTCATCTTT. This rearrangement joins TRDV1 to TRDJ1; TRDD3 aligns across 9 bases. Losses at the gene ends were 3 bases for V and 0 bases for J; bases not matched to a gene: 8. The CDR3 spans 17 residues. Germline V gene lookup returns CDR1 TSWWSYY and CDR2 QGS.

In its sample, this clone ranks as hyperexpanded. The same CDR3 can be traced to other DNA sequences in this sample. The chain couples TRDV2 to TRDJ1; 13 bases are a match to TRDD3. V shed 3 bases, J shed 1 base, and the junction held 7 bases outside the gene matches. Germline assignment: CDR1 GEAIGNYY and CDR2 EKD. The CDR3 runs to 17 residues. CDR3 sequence reads: CACDPRTGGYATDKLIF. The CDR3 DNA is TGTGCCTGTGACCCCCGTACTGGGGGATACGCCACCGATAAACTCATCTTT.

This rearrangement joins TRAV36/DV7 to TRDJ1; 10 nucleotides match TRDD3. CDR3 length: 19 amino acids. Trimming cost V 1 base and J 0 bases; bases outside gene matches: 15. Germline CDR1 and CDR2: VTNFRS and LTSSGIE (reference sequence). CDR3 DNA: TGTGCTGTGGAGCCCATCCTAGACTGGGGGATTCGCTACACCGATAAACTCATCTTT. This encodes CAVEPILDWGIRYTDKLIF.

Turning to this clone: A far larger clone is a single base away, which makes a read error likely. Other nucleotide sequences from this sample produce the same CDR3. This sequence joins TRDV1 and TRDJ1, with 12 bases matching TRDD3. CDR1 is TSWWSYY and CDR2 is QGS in the germline V gene. Losses at the gene ends were 1 base for V and 7 bases for J; bases not matched to a gene: 16. This CDR3 has 19 amino acids. CDR3 amino acids: CALGERSYEILGDTGKLIF. The CDR3 nucleotides read TGTGCTCTTGGGGAACGGTCCTACGAGATCCTGGGGGATACGGGTAAACTCATCTTT.

Comments on this clone: A far larger clone is one base from this, pointing to a likely read error. The chain is built from TRDV2 and TRDJ2, with 9 nucleotides matching TRDD2. V was clipped by 0 bases and J by 5 bases; unmatched bases: 24. Germline values: CDR1 GEAIGNYY, CDR2 EKD. This CDR3 is 22 amino acids long. The CDR3 is CACDTRGLPTNTGPEITAQLFF. CDR3 in DNA: TGTGCCTGTGACACCCGCGGCCTTCCTACTAACACTGGGCCCGAGATAACAGCACAACTCTTCTTT.

Worth noting for this clone: A far larger clone lies a single base away; this is likely a read error. The chain links TRDV3 to TRDJ1, with 10 bases aligning to TRDD3. V shed 4 bases and J 2 bases; nucleotides not matched to a gene: 31. Germline V CDR1 and CDR2: TVYSNPD, GDNSRS (reference sequence). The CDR3 is made up of 22 amino acids. CDR3 amino acids: CASTSPPFNSIRGDTETDKLIF. In DNA, the CDR3 is TGTGCCTCTACCTCACCGCCTTTCAACTCTATACGGGGGGATACGGAGACCGATAAACTCATCTTT.

This clone was seen once. One base separates it from a far larger clone, so it is likely a read error. Distinct nucleotide sequences in the sample also encode this CDR3. The rearrangement joins TRDV1 to TRDJ1; TRDD3 matches 10 bases. The CDR3 runs to 23 residues. Germline loops: CDR1 TSWWSYY, CDR2 QGS. The CDR3 loop reads CALGELSFLGILGDLPYTDKLIF. As DNA, the CDR3 is TGTGCTCTTGGGGAACTGAGCTTCCTAGGGATACTGGGGGATCTACCTTACACCGACAAACTCATCTTT.

By share, this clone counts as large. The chain uses TRDV1 and TRDJ1; possibly TRDD2 or TRDD3 for D (8 bases each). CDR1 is TSWWSYY and CDR2 is QGS in the germline V gene. Deletions cut 5 bases from V and 0 bases from J, with 28 bases between. The CDR3 has 20 residues. The CDR3 DNA reads TGTGCTCTTGGGCCGGCCTTCCTATTCCTACTCTGGGGGAACACCGATAAACTCATCTTT. Translating gives CALGPAFLFLLWGNTDKLIF.

This clone turned up a few times. Only one base separates this from a far larger clonotype, so it likely reflects a read error. At the DNA level, this CDR3 is encoded by other sequences in the same sample as well. The rearrangement joins TRDV1 to TRDJ1; 8 bases align to TRDD3. CDR3 length equals 17 residues. In germline, CDR1 is TSWWSYY, CDR2 QGS. The J segment lost 3 bases and the V segment lost 4 bases, leaving 13 bases of the junction unmatched. The DNA of the CDR3 is TGTGCTCTTGGGGTTTCTGGGGTGGGGGATTACCCCGATAAACTCATCTTT. It translates to CALGVSGVGDYPDKLIF.

This clone rates as large. This chain connects TRAV38-2/DV8 to TRDJ1; 7 nucleotides align to TRDD3. This CDR3 is 21 amino acids long. Germline CDR1 reads TSESDYY; CDR2 reads QEAYKQQN. CDR3 nucleotide sequence: TGTGCCAAGTCCGGGGGGGTTTACTGGGGAACGGTGGGTTGGTACACCGATAAACTCATCTTT. Translating it yields CAKSGGVYWGTVGWYTDKLIF.

This clone rates as medium-sized. The V and J genes are TRDV2 and TRDJ3, with 12 nucleotides matching TRDD3. The CDR3 has 22 residues. Germline trimming cut 3 bases from V and 0 bases from J; bases unmatched to any gene: 14. Germline V gene lookup returns CDR1 GEAIGNYY and CDR2 EKD. For the CDR3, the DNA is TGTGCCTGTGACCCCGTACTGGGGGATACCCACCTAAGCTCCTGGGACACCCGACAGATGTTTTTC. Encoded protein: CACDPVLGDTHLSSWDTRQMFF.

This clone counts as medium-sized. The chain joins TRDV1 to TRDJ1; D may be TRDD3 (6 bases). Germline V gene data show CDR1 as TSWWSYY and CDR2 as QGS. Trimming pared 3 bases from V and 7 bases from J, leaving 24 bases between. This CDR3 has 17 amino acids. The CDR3 protein is CALGDPYSAGDGAKLIF. CDR3 in DNA: TGTGCTCTTGGGGATCCCTACTCAGCGGGGGACGGGGCTAAACTCATCTTT.

In its sample, this clone is medium-sized. The J gene is TRDJ1, the V gene TRDV1, with D possibly being TRDD3 (8 bases). The CDR3 spans 22 residues. CDR1 and CDR2 from the germline V gene are TSWWSYY and QGS. Trimming pared 6 bases from V and 0 bases from J, leaving 35 bases between. The CDR3 is CALGVFLPYWGSPTTYTDKLIF. The DNA for the CDR3 is TGTGCTCTTGGTGTATTCCTACCGTACTGGGGGTCGCCTACCACGTACACCGATAAACTCATCTTT.

Turning to this clone: Just one base apart from a much larger clone, this may be a read error. The rearrangement joins TRAV38-2/DV8 to TRDJ1; D is possibly TRDD2 (8 bases). Looked up from germline, CDR1 is TSESDYY and CDR2 is QEAYKQQN. The CDR3 has 21 amino acids. V gave up 2 bases and J gave up 6 bases, with 35 bases separating them. The CDR3 loop reads CAYRRDFLPLGGWSETYKLIF. In DNA, the CDR3 is TGTGCTTATAGGAGGGACTTCCTACCCCTGGGGGGATGGTCGGAAACCTATAAACTCATCTTT.

In regard to this clone: With a far larger clone one base away, a read error is the likely cause. V gene TRDV1 combines with J gene TRDJ1; TRDD3 aligns across 7 bases. Germline V gives CDR1 TSWWSYY, CDR2 QGS. V gave up 2 bases and J gave up 3 bases; unmatched junction bases: 30. This CDR3 has 23 amino acids. The CDR3 sequence is CALGEDPPPYIWGFTSTADKLIF. DNA for the CDR3: TGTGCTCTTGGGGAAGACCCCCCTCCCTACATCTGGGGGTTCACTTCCACGGCCGATAAACTCATCTTT.

This clone is labeled as large. The V and J genes are TRDV2 and TRDJ2, with D possibly matching TRDD3 (5 bases). The germline gives CDR1 GEAIGNYY, CDR2 EKD. The V and J ends lost 0 bases and 4 bases respectively, with 5 bases between them. The CDR3 is 13 residues long. This CDR3 reads CACDTWGTAQLFF. In nucleotides, the CDR3 is TGTGCCTGTGACACCTGGGGGACAGCACAACTCTTCTTT.

This clone has only a few counts. A much larger clone differs from this one at a single base, so this may be a read error. Different DNA sequences within this sample yield the same CDR3. The chain carries TRDV2 and TRDJ3; 11 nucleotides agree with TRDD3. This CDR3 region has 20 residues. The germline gives CDR1 GEAIGNYY, CDR2 EKD. CDR3 region: CACDTGPWGIRDWDTRQMFF. The DNA of the CDR3 is TGTGCCTGTGACACCGGTCCATGGGGGATACGCGACTGGGACACCCGACAAATGTTTTTC.